Listed below are T cell receptor beta chains from one sample, sequenced in a study of CD8+CD57+ T cells in acquired aplastic anemia. One entry per CDR3 protein results from TCRdb running MiXCR on the reads. The sample lists about 16,000 distinct CDR3 sequences, roughly two fifths occurring once. The specimen was CD8+CD57+ T cells sorted from PBMCs. The receptors were gathered from a human donor with aplastic anemia. CDR3s include the opening cysteine and the closing phenylalanine or tryptophan. A D gene is named only where the DNA matches it firmly. Clone size appears in some rows only: once, few, many, or a class for an expanded clone.

j_call,d_call,v_call,clone_size,cdr3_nt,cdr3_aa
TRBJ2-7,.,TRBV20-1,.,TGCAGTGCCTCCCGATTGGCATACTACGAGCAGTACTTC,CSASRLAYYEQYF
TRBJ2-2,.,TRBV27,many,TGTGCCAGCAGTTACGGGGGGAACACCGGGGAGCTGTTTTTT,CASSYGGNTGELFF
TRBJ2-5,.,TRBV10-2,.,TGCGCCAGCAGTGAGTCGGAGGTGGGGGGAGAGACCCAGTACTTC,CASSESEVGGETQYF
TRBJ1-5,TRBD1,TRBV19,.,TGTGCCAGTAGCACGACAGGGCTTGATCAGCCCCAGCATTTT,CASSTTGLDQPQHF
TRBJ2-1,.,TRBV2,few,TGTGCCAGCAGTCCCGGGACCGCAAATGAGCAGTTCTTC,CASSPGTANEQFF
TRBJ1-1,.,TRBV7-9,many,TGTGCCAGCAGCTTCATGGGACACTTGAACACTGAAGCTTTCTTT,CASSFMGHLNTEAFF
TRBJ2-4,TRBD1,TRBV7-9,many,TGTGCCAGCAGCTCCCGAACAGGGGGCGAGGAAAACATTCAGTACTTC,CASSSRTGGEENIQYF
TRBJ2-1,TRBD1,TRBV7-9,few,TGTGCCAGCAGCCGGGACAGGGAGCAGTTCTTC,CASSRDREQFF
TRBJ2-6,.,TRBV11-2,many,TGTGCCAGCAGCTTATACGAGGGAGTGCTAACTGGGGCCAACGTCCTGACTTTC,CASSLYEGVLTGANVLTF
TRBJ2-7,.,TRBV24-1,few,TGTGCCACCGGTAACTACGAGCAGTACTTC,CATGNYEQYF
TRBJ2-1,TRBD1,TRBV10-3,.,TGTGCCAGCAGTCCGGGACAGGGAAACTACGAGCAGTTCTTC,CASSPGQGNYEQFF
TRBJ2-1,.,TRBV2,.,TGTGCCAGCAGTGAAGTCGGGGTAGGAGGTGAGCAGTTCTTC,CASSEVGVGGEQFF
TRBJ2-1,TRBD2,TRBV5-6,.,TGTGCCAGCAGCGAAGGGGTAGCGGGGGGACCATTTAATGAGCAGTTCTTC,CASSEGVAGGPFNEQFF
TRBJ2-2,TRBD2,TRBV11-2,.,TGTGCCAGCAGCTTCAGCGGGAGTGGGACCGGGGAGCTGTTTTTT,CASSFSGSGTGELFF
TRBJ2-2,.,TRBV7-9,.,TGTGCCAGCAGCCAGGGCTGTGCGAACACCGGGGAGCTGTTTTTT,CASSQGCANTGELFF
TRBJ2-4,.,TRBV20-1,few,TGCAGTGCTCGCCCGACAGATCCTCAGAGGGCTGGGTCCAAAAACATTCAGTACTTC,CSARPTDPQRAGSKNIQYF
TRBJ1-3,TRBD1,TRBV20-1,.,TGCAGTGCTATTACAGGGGTTACTGGAAACACCATATATTTT,CSAITGVTGNTIYF
TRBJ1-1,TRBD1,TRBV5-1,few,TGCGCCAGCAGCATCGGACAGGGCACTGAAGCTTTCTTT,CASSIGQGTEAFF
TRBJ1-1,.,TRBV6-5,.,TGTGCCAGCAGTTTGGGACTAGGGAACACTGAAGCTTTCTTT,CASSLGLGNTEAFF
TRBJ2-7,.,TRBV28,many,TGTGCCAGCAGTTTCCCAGGGGAAGTGGAGCAGTACTTC,CASSFPGEVEQYF
TRBJ1-2,.,TRBV12-3/TRBV12-4,.,TGTGCCAGCAGTTTTGCGGGGCCAAAGGGCTACACCTTC,CASSFAGPKGYTF
TRBJ2-7,TRBD1,TRBV7-8,.,TGTGCCAGCAGCCCCAGAACCGGGACAGGAACCTACGAGCAGTACTTC,CASSPRTGTGTYEQYF
TRBJ2-5,TRBD2,TRBV5-4,few,TGTGCCAGCAGCAGCACGGGGAGGGCGGGGCAGCAAGAGACCCAGTACTTC,CASSSTGRAGQQETQYF
TRBJ2-3,.,TRBV27,many,TGTGCCAGCAGTTTAATCGGAGGGGGACTCACAGATACGCAGTATTTT,CASSLIGGGLTDTQYF
TRBJ2-1,.,TRBV7-3,many,TGTGCCAGCAGCTTATCGGAGGACAATGAGCAGTTCTTC,CASSLSEDNEQFF
TRBJ2-2,TRBD1,TRBV20-1,few,TGCAGTGCTAGGGACAGGGTGAACACCGGGGAGCTGTTTTTT,CSARDRVNTGELFF
TRBJ2-7,.,TRBV29-1,few,TGCAGCGTTGACGGACTTTCCCCCTACGAGCAGTACTTC,CSVDGLSPYEQYF
TRBJ2-2,.,TRBV6-2/TRBV6-3,once,TGTGCCAGCGGTTCCGGGGAGCTGTTTTTT,CASGSGELFF
TRBJ1-2,.,TRBV6-2/TRBV6-3,many,TGTGCCAGCAGTTATAGCGACATGGCTGGCTACACCTTC,CASSYSDMAGYTF
TRBJ2-1,TRBD1,TRBV6-1,many,TGTGCCAGCAGAGAAAGCCTTAACAGGGGCAATGAGCAGTTCTTC,CASRESLNRGNEQFF
TRBJ1-2,.,TRBV4-1,.,TGCGCCAGCAGCCAGAAAGGGGACGGAAGTCTCTATGGCTACACCTTC,CASSQKGDGSLYGYTF
TRBJ2-3,.,TRBV5-1,.,TGCGCCAGCAGCTTGAACGGGCGTTATGGCACAGATACGCAGTATTTT,CASSLNGRYGTDTQYF
TRBJ1-4,.,TRBV11-3,.,TGTGCCAGCAGGCGGGGTAATGAAAAACTGTTTTTT,CASRRGNEKLFF
TRBJ2-7,TRBD1,TRBV29-1,large,TGCAGCGTCGACCCGGGACAGGGAGGCCTCGAGCAGTACTTC,CSVDPGQGGLEQYF
TRBJ2-1,.,TRBV12-3/TRBV12-4,.,TGTGCCAGCAGCCCCGCCGGCGATGAGCAGTTCTTC,CASSPAGDEQFF
TRBJ2-7,TRBD2,TRBV6-5,.,TGTGCCAGCAGTTTCTGGCGGGAGCAAGCCGAGCAGTACTTC,CASSFWREQAEQYF
TRBJ2-2,TRBD2,TRBV11-1,few,TGTGCCAGCAGCCGAGGACTAGCGGGGATCAACACCGGGGAGCTGTTTTTT,CASSRGLAGINTGELFF
TRBJ1-5,.,TRBV7-9,few,TGTGCCAGCAGCCGGACGGACGATCAGCCCCAGCATTTT,CASSRTDDQPQHF
TRBJ2-3,.,TRBV2,.,TGTGCCAGCAGTTTAATGAGCACAGATACGCAGTATTTT,CASSLMSTDTQYF
TRBJ2-7,.,TRBV6-4,few,TGTGCCAGCAGTCCCGGGCCCTCGAACGAGCAGTACTTC,CASSPGPSNEQYF